These T cell receptor beta chains were read from a single sample in a study of identical twins. From the 5' RACE reads, TCRdb called clonotypes with MiXCR, one entry per CDR3 protein. The table records a few hundred thousand distinct CDR3 sequences, approximately 14% of them present only once. These same records also appear under a second study, on yellow fever vaccine responses in identical twins.

Sequencing input: CD4+ T cells sorted from blood. These receptors all come from a woman aged 18 to 35 in good health. Both conserved end residues are part of each CDR3. Fields, in order: V gene, J gene, D gene, clone size, CDR3 DNA, CDR3 protein. The D gene is left open where the match is weak. Size tells how often a clone was seen (once, few, many) or the class of an expanded clone, and some rows leave it out.

TRBV4-3	TRBJ2-1	.	.	TGCGCCAGCAGCCAAGAAGGGTATGGTGGTGAGCAGTTCTTC	CASSQEGYGGEQFF
TRBV3-1	TRBJ2-1	.	.	TGTGCCAGCAGCCTACGACCCGGGGTGCAGTTCTTC	CASSLRPGVQFF
TRBV18	TRBJ2-7	.	many	TGTGCCAGCTCACCATCGCAGGATATGATCTACGAGCAGTACTTC	CASSPSQDMIYEQYF
TRBV12-3/TRBV12-4	TRBJ1-2	.	many	TGTGCCAGCAGTGACCGGGGGGGCTATGGCTACACCTTC	CASSDRGGYGYTF
TRBV7-2	TRBJ2-4	.	many	TGTGCCAGCAGCTTAACCGGAGAGTTAGCCAAAAACATTCAGTACTTC	CASSLTGELAKNIQYF
TRBV15	TRBJ2-7	.	few	TGTGCCACCAGCAGAGATTTGGGTACCTACGAGCAGTACTTC	CATSRDLGTYEQYF
TRBV5-1	TRBJ2-2	.	few	TGCGCCAGCAGCTTGGAAGGGCCCTGGCGGGGCACCGGGGAGCTGTTTTTT	CASSLEGPWRGTGELFF
TRBV20-1	TRBJ2-1	TRBD1	few	TGCAGTGCTAGAGAGAGCGATCCCCCGACAGGGGCCCTTGACAATGAGCAGTTCTTC	CSARESDPPTGALDNEQFF
TRBV6-2/TRBV6-3	TRBJ1-5	TRBD1	many	TGTGCCAGCAGTGACCGTGGGTGGGACAGGGGCGATCAGCCCCAGCATTTT	CASSDRGWDRGDQPQHF
TRBV6-2/TRBV6-3	TRBJ1-1	.	many	TGTGCCAGCAGTTTGTACAGGAACACTGAAGCTTTCTTT	CASSLYRNTEAFF
TRBV20-1	TRBJ2-4	.	.	TGCAGTGCCCAACCTGGGACTCCCATGGCCAAAAACATTCAGTACTTC	CSAQPGTPMAKNIQYF
TRBV12-3/TRBV12-4	TRBJ2-5	TRBD1	.	TGTGCCAGCAGTGGTCAGGGGGCCGGAGAGACCCAGTACTTC	CASSGQGAGETQYF
TRBV19	TRBJ2-2	.	.	TGTGCCAGTAGTATAGGGAGCCGGGAGCTGTTTTTT	CASSIGSRELFF
TRBV7-9	TRBJ2-3	.	few	TGTGCCAGCAGCTTAGCGGGGCCACCAGGTACGCAGTATTTT	CASSLAGPPGTQYF
TRBV5-1	TRBJ2-7	.	few	TGCGCCAGCAGCTTGGGGGTGAATCTTCTGTACGAGCAGTACTTC	CASSLGVNLLYEQYF
TRBV7-9	TRBJ2-1	TRBD1	many	TGTGCCAGCAGCCGACTGGGGACAGCCACGCGCAATGAGCAGTTCTTC	CASSRLGTATRNEQFF
TRBV3-1	TRBJ1-1	.	many	TGTGCCAGCAGCCCACGAGGTAGGGGCACTGAAGCTTTCTTT	CASSPRGRGTEAFF
TRBV7-2	TRBJ2-3	TRBD2	.	TGTGCCAGCAGCTTAGCTCTTCGCGGGAGGGCGATAGATACGCAGTATTTT	CASSLALRGRAIDTQYF
TRBV6-2/TRBV6-3	TRBJ2-1	TRBD2	few	TGTGCCAGCACCCTGGGACTAGCAGGCTACAATGAGCAGTTCTTC	CASTLGLAGYNEQFF
TRBV28	TRBJ2-1	.	few	TGTGCCAGCAGTGCCCTCAGTTGGACTCAAAACAATGAGCAGTTCTTC	CASSALSWTQNNEQFF
TRBV7-2	TRBJ2-5	TRBD2	.	TGTGCCAGCAGCTCCGAGCGGGGGGGCGAGACCCAGTACTTC	CASSSERGGETQYF
TRBV2	TRBJ2-5	.	.	TGTGCCAGCGGTAGGAGGGAAGAGACCCAGTACTTC	CASGRREETQYF
TRBV5-1	TRBJ2-3	TRBD2	.	TGCGCCAGCAGCTCCGGGACTATAACAGATACGCAGTATTTT	CASSSGTITDTQYF
TRBV18	TRBJ1-5	.	.	TGTGCCAGCTCACCGGGGGAGAGTCAGCCCCAGCATTTT	CASSPGESQPQHF
TRBV7-2	TRBJ2-4	.	.	TGTGCCAGCAGCTTATCCAGGGTTACCAAAAACATTCAGTACTTC	CASSLSRVTKNIQYF
TRBV28	TRBJ2-7	TRBD1	.	TGTGCCAGCAGGAAACCGACAGGGCAGTCCTACGAGCAGTACTTC	CASRKPTGQSYEQYF
TRBV20-1	TRBJ2-5	.	many	TGCAGTGCTAAATTAGCGGCCCGCCCGGGAGAGACCCAGTACTTC	CSAKLAARPGETQYF
TRBV12-3/TRBV12-4	TRBJ1-5	TRBD1	few	TGTGCCAGCAGCGTGGACAGGGGGGTTCAGCCCCAGCATTTT	CASSVDRGVQPQHF
TRBV10-3	TRBJ2-2	TRBD2	.	TGTGCCATCAGTGGGGCTAGCGGGGGGCCCGACACCGGGGAGCTGTTTTTT	CAISGASGGPDTGELFF
TRBV12-3/TRBV12-4	TRBJ2-5	TRBD1	.	TGTGCCAGCAGTTGGGGGACAGGGCTTGGCGAGACCCAGTACTTC	CASSWGTGLGETQYF
TRBV5-1	TRBJ2-2	.	few	TGCGCCAGCAGCTTGGAACAGGCGAACACCGGGGAGCTGTTTTTT	CASSLEQANTGELFF
TRBV6-5	TRBJ1-1	TRBD1	.	TGTGCCAGCAGTTACACCGAGACAGGGAGGGTGAGGAACACTGAAGCTTTCTTT	CASSYTETGRVRNTEAFF
TRBV12-3/TRBV12-4	TRBJ2-2	.	.	TGTCCCAGCAGTTTGTTCCGGCGGGGGCCTCACACCGGGGAGCTGTTTTTT	CPSSLFRRGPHTGELFF
TRBV5-6	TRBJ2-3	.	.	TGTGCCAGCAGCACCGCGAGGGTAGAACAGGCTCTCACAGATACGCAGTATTTT	CASSTARVEQALTDTQYF
TRBV4-2	TRBJ2-1	TRBD2	.	TGTGCCAGCAGCCAAGAGCTCCAGGGAGGGGCTTACAATGAGCAGTTCTTC	CASSQELQGGAYNEQFF
TRBV12-3/TRBV12-4	TRBJ2-7	.	.	TGTGCCAGCAGTTTTCTCTTAGGCGGGACGAACAATTACGAGCAGTACTTC	CASSFLLGGTNNYEQYF
TRBV15	TRBJ1-1	TRBD1	.	TGTGCCACCCCCTGGGGGACAGGTAACACTGAAGCTTTCTTT	CATPWGTGNTEAFF
TRBV28	TRBJ1-1	.	.	TGTGCCAGCCAAGGAGAGAGGCCTGAAGCTTTCTTT	CASQGERPEAFF
TRBV2	TRBJ2-7	TRBD2	.	TGTGCCAGCGGCCCACCTGGCGGGGGGTCCTACGAGCAGTACTTC	CASGPPGGGSYEQYF
TRBV29-1	TRBJ2-5	TRBD2	.	TGCAGCGTTGAAATGACTAGCGGAGGAGAGACCCAGTACTTC	CSVEMTSGGETQYF
TRBV7-2	TRBJ2-3	.	.	TGTGCCAGCAACAGAATAGATACGCAGTATTTT	CASNRIDTQYF
TRBV24-1	TRBJ2-7	.	.	TGTGCCACCAGTAACGGACCCTACGAGCAGTACTTC	CATSNGPYEQYF
TRBV7-2	TRBJ2-3	.	.	TGTGCCAGCAGCGAAAGGACAGCGAGCACAGATACGCAGTATTTT	CASSERTASTDTQYF
TRBV6-5	TRBJ2-1	TRBD1	.	TGTGCCAGCAGTTACTCGCACAGGGGAAACAATGAGCAGTTCTTC	CASSYSHRGNNEQFF